This passage covers 13 T cell receptor beta chains from one sample sequenced in a study of T cells in Graves' hyperthyroidism and ophthalmopathy. It was RNA transcripts that yielded the amplified TCR beta CDR3 regions. HTBI primers were used for first-round RT-PCR of the TCR CDR3. A single record per CDR3 protein comes from TCRdb applying MiXCR to the multiplex PCR reads. The profile covers approximately 620,000 distinct CDR3 sequences, with approximately 14% appearing a single time and almost 6% taken by the ten largest. The sample comprised blood. The receptor set was obtained from a woman aged 25 to 39 with Graves' hyperthyroidism that later progressed to Graves' ophthalmopathy.

V is TRBV29-1 and J is TRBJ1-1, with 7 bases lining up with TRBD1. Germline assignment: CDR1 SQVTM and CDR2 ANQGSEA. This CDR3 comprises 16 residues. After removal of 4 bases from V and 4 bases from J, the junction contained 15 bases not matched to a gene. CDR3 nucleotide sequence: TGCAGCGTTGCAGGGACAGTCTTCGATCGCGGCACTGAAGCTTTCTTT. It is translated as CSVAGTVFDRGTEAFF.

This clonotype was seen many times. The chain links TRBV12-3 or TRBV12-4 to TRBJ1-5; D is undetermined. V gave up 2 bases and J gave up 5 bases, with 7 bases separating them. The CDR3 has 13 residues. CDR3 bases: TGTGCCAGCAGTTTAAGTCCCCATCAGCCCCAGCATTTT. It is translated as CASSLSPHQPQHF.

This clonotype was observed a handful of times. The chain recombines TRBV9 with TRBJ2-1; perhaps TRBD2 as D (6 bases). Germline-derived CDR1 and CDR2 are SGDLS and YYNGEE. The CDR3 runs 15 residues. V was clipped by 4 bases and J by 4 bases, with 15 bases between them. The CDR3 sequence is CASSKTREFYNEQFF. The CDR3 nucleotides are TGTGCCAGCAGCAAGACTAGGGAATTTTACAATGAGCAGTTCTTC.

This clonotype appeared many times. The chain joins TRBV7-2 to TRBJ1-1; no definite D call. This CDR3 has 14 residues. Trimming stripped 5 bases from V and 7 bases from J, with 17 bases between. CDR1 and CDR2 from the germline V gene are SGHTA and FQGNSA. CDR3 sequence reads: CASSVGPMRIEAFF. CDR3 sequence (DNA): TGTGCCAGCAGCGTAGGCCCCATGAGGATTGAAGCTTTCTTT.

This clonotype came up many times. V gene TRBV29-1 combines with J gene TRBJ2-2; tentatively, D is TRBD1 (5 bases). Trimming cost V 0 bases and J 4 bases, with 12 bases left between them. This CDR3 comprises 15 residues. Germline CDR1 reads SQVTM; CDR2 reads ANQGSEA. This CDR3 reads CSVEDYMQGTGELFF. The DNA of the CDR3 is TGCAGCGTTGAAGATTATATGCAGGGCACCGGGGAGCTGTTTTTT.

In its sample, this clonotype was seen many times. This chain links TRBV30 with TRBJ1-1; D is unclear. Germline loops: CDR1 GTSNPN, CDR2 SVGIG (reference sequence). The CDR3 is 14 residues long. V was shortened by 5 bases and J by 4 bases, with 17 bases between the two germline ends. The CDR3 region has the DNA TGTGCCTGGGTTGCGAAATTTTTGACCACTGAAGCTTTCTTT. Protein: CAWVAKFLTTEAFF.

Many counts were recorded for this clonotype. The CDR3 loop is CASSYSRTGSRGYTF. The CDR3 nucleotides read TGTGCCAGCAGTTACTCCAGGACAGGGTCTCGTGGCTACACCTTC. The rearrangement links TRBV6-5 to TRBJ1-2; 8 bases align to TRBD1. The CDR3 runs to 15 residues. Germline CDR1 and CDR2: MNHEY and SVGAGI. The ends lost 0 bases at V and 7 bases at J; junction bases unmatched: 7.

This clonotype occurred a few times. The chain joins TRBV25-1 to TRBJ2-3; the D gene is possibly TRBD1 (6 bases). The germline V gene encodes CDR1 MGHDK and CDR2 SYGVNS. V shed 2 bases and J shed 2 bases, with 14 bases lying between them. The CDR3 length is 16 residues. The CDR3 DNA sequence: TGTGCCAGCAGTGAAATCCGGGACATTTCCACAGATACGCAGTATTTT. This sequence encodes CASSEIRDISTDTQYF.

This chain links TRBV9 with TRBJ2-5; 8 positions agree with TRBD1. This CDR3 is 16 amino acids long. V gave up 4 bases and J gave up 1 base; unmatched junction bases: 9. Germline CDR1 reads SGDLS; CDR2 reads YYNGEE. The CDR3 is CASSPSGTGSQETQYF. CDR3 nucleotides: TGTGCCAGCAGCCCATCGGGGACAGGTAGCCAAGAGACCCAGTACTTC.

V is TRBV24-1 and J is TRBJ2-7, with a possible D match to TRBD2 (6 bases). This CDR3 region has 16 residues. V was shortened by 1 base and J by 2 bases, with 14 bases between the two germline ends. Germline values: CDR1 KGHDR, CDR2 SFDVKD. CDR3 in DNA: TGTGCCACCAGTGATTTAGTGGAGGGGTCGACCTACGAGCAGTACTTC. Translating it yields CATSDLVEGSTYEQYF.

This clonotype was found a few times. This may be a read error: a much more frequent sequence differs by one nucleotide. This chain joins TRBV12-3 or TRBV12-4 and TRBJ1-2; D gene uncertain. V lost 4 bases and J lost 6, with 15 bases in between. CDR3 length equals 14 residues. CDR3 nucleotide sequence: TGTGCCAGCAGTTCCGGATCGGGCCGCCATGGCTACACCTTC. Protein sequence: CASSSGSGRHGYTF.

In this sample, this clonotype turned up a few times. The chain joins TRBV11-2 to TRBJ1-2; 10 bases fit TRBD1. Germline V gene data show CDR1 as SGHAT and CDR2 as FQNNGV. Germline trimming cut 3 bases from V and 8 bases from J; bases unmatched to any gene: 18. This CDR3 contains 18 residues. The CDR3 here is CASSLGTGTGESLGGYTF. CDR3 nucleotide sequence: TGTGCCAGCAGCTTGGGGACCGGGACAGGGGAATCCCTCGGGGGCTACACCTTC.

The V gene is TRBV12-3 or TRBV12-4, the J gene TRBJ2-2, with TRBD2 matching over 12 bases. The CDR3 consists of 19 residues. V lost 7 bases, J lost 8 bases, and 20 bases stayed unmatched. CDR3 residues: CASTQGTLAGGPLWGELFF. In DNA, the CDR3 is TGTGCCAGCACCCAGGGGACCCTAGCGGGAGGGCCTCTGTGGGGGGAGCTGTTTTTT.